Shown below are 21 T cell receptor beta chains from a single sample sequenced in a study of memory CD4+ T cells and cytomegalovirus serostatus. The assay was immunoSEQ multiplex PCR, and TCRdb's table has in-frame clones only and misses some. The sample has about 50,000 clones; 70% to 85% are singletons. Single viable CD3+CD4+CD8-CD45RO+ cells were sorted as the memory CD4+ T cells. Source material: memory CD4+ T cells from blood. These receptors were obtained from an adult in good health and CMV-seronegative.

V usage is TRBV19 and J usage is TRBJ1-5; 7 positions agree with TRBD1. The CDR3 loop spans 18 amino acids. Germline loops: CDR1 LNHDA, CDR2 SQIVND (reference sequence). V was clipped by 6 bases and J by 4 bases; unmatched bases: 18. CDR3 region: CASRRSGLQGRPNQPQHF. The CDR3 coding sequence is TGTGCCAGTAGGCGAAGCGGGTTACAGGGGCGCCCTAATCAGCCCCAGCATTTT.

V and J are TRBV28 and TRBJ2-2; the match to TRBD1 covers 8 bases. Germline V lookup: CDR1 MDHEN, CDR2 SYDVKM. The CDR3 has 15 amino acids. V was pared by 5 bases and J by 1 base, with 3 bases of the junction left unmatched. CDR3 sequence reads: CASSIGTGNTGELFF. Written as DNA, the CDR3 is TGTGCCAGCAGTATCGGGACAGGGAACACCGGGGAGCTGTTTTTT.

The chain recombines TRBV20-1 with TRBJ2-1; D unresolved. V lost 7 bases and J lost 7, with 8 bases in between. The V gene's germline CDR1 is DFQATT and CDR2 SNEGSKA (reference sequence). The CDR3 has 10 amino acids. CDR3 sequence (DNA): TGCAGTGGTAGGGAAAATGAGCAGTTCTTC. Translated: CSGRENEQFF.

CDR3 in amino acids: CASSQLRDRGSEAFF. CDR3 DNA sequence: TGTGCCAGCAGCCAACTCCGGGACAGGGGGTCTGAAGCTTTCTTT. The rearrangement joins TRBV14 to TRBJ1-1; 11 bases are a match to TRBD1. The CDR3 has 15 amino acids. Unmatched junction bases numbered 5, after V lost 2 bases and J lost 6 bases. The V gene's germline CDR1 is SGHDN and CDR2 FVKESK.

This clone has more than one count but fewer than ten. The V and J genes are TRBV19 and TRBJ1-5; 12 bases are a match to TRBD1. J was trimmed by 2 bases and V by 6 bases; bases with no gene match: 8. The CDR3 runs to 17 residues. Looked up from germline, CDR1 is LNHDA and CDR2 is SQIVND (reference sequence). The CDR3 here is CASRSRGTGGGNQPQHF. The CDR3 DNA sequence: TGTGCCAGTAGATCCCGCGGGACAGGGGGCGGCAATCAGCCCCAGCATTTT.

The chain joins TRBV6-5 to TRBJ2-3, with 9 bases aligning to TRBD1. The germline gives CDR1 MNHEY, CDR2 SVGAGI. The trim removed 2 bases at V and 2 bases at J, leaving 2 bases unmatched. This CDR3 has 15 residues. The CDR3 spells CASSYGTGITDTQYF. CDR3 DNA sequence: TGTGCCAGCAGTTACGGGACAGGGATCACAGATACGCAGTATTTT.

This clone occurred once. This chain joins TRBV29-1 and TRBJ1-2; 7 bases are a match to TRBD1. Germline V gene data show CDR1 as SQVTM and CDR2 as ANQGSEA. V lost 3 bases and J lost 6; bases outside the gene matches: 7. The CDR3 sequence is 13 residues long. The chain's CDR3 is CSVEVTTGNGYTF. CDR3 nucleotide sequence: TGCAGCGTTGAGGTGACGACAGGGAATGGCTACACCTTC.

This clone turned up a few times. V gene TRBV30 combines with J gene TRBJ1-6; no firm D call. CDR3 length: 14 amino acids. CDR1 and CDR2 (germline): GTSNPN, SVGIG (reference sequence). Trimming pared 0 bases from V and 8 bases from J, leaving 11 bases between. CDR3 bases: TGTGCCTGGAGTGTAACCGGGTCTGATTCACCCCTCCACTTT. The encoded protein is CAWSVTGSDSPLHF.

V is TRBV29-1 and J is TRBJ1-2; 7 bases are shared with TRBD1. CDR1 SQVTM and CDR2 ANQGSEA come from the germline V gene. Trimming removed 5 bases from V and 6 bases from J; junction bases left unmatched: 6. The CDR3 has 12 amino acids. The CDR3 loop reads CSVSGQNHGYTF. The DNA for the CDR3 is TGCAGCGTTTCGGGACAGAACCATGGCTACACCTTC. Variable domain in full (rest from reference TRBV29-1 and TRBJ1-2): SAVISQKPSRDICQRGTSLTIQCQVDSQVTMMFWYRQQPGQSLTLIATANQGSEATYESGFVIDKFPISRPNLTFSTLTVSNMSPEDSSIYLCSVSGQNHGYTFGSGTRLTVV.

The chain carries TRBV10-3 and TRBJ1-3; TRBD1 aligns across 7 bases. CDR3 length: 16 amino acids. Germline trimming cut 2 bases from V and 0 bases from J; bases unmatched to any gene: 4. Germline CDR1 and CDR2: ENHRY and SYGVKD. CDR3: CAISERDSNSGNTIYF. The CDR3 DNA reads TGTGCCATCAGTGAGAGGGACAGCAACTCTGGAAACACCATATATTTT.

This chain's CDR3 is CASSLGRAVDYEQYF. The DNA of the CDR3 is TGCGCCAGCAGCTTGGGTAGGGCGGTTGACTACGAGCAGTACTTC. The chain carries TRBV5-1 and TRBJ2-7, with D unclear. The CDR3 covers 15 residues. The germline CDR1 and CDR2 sequences are SGHRS and YFSETQ. Trimming cost V 0 bases and J 3 bases, with 13 bases left between them.

This rearrangement joins TRBV28 to TRBJ2-2, with a tentative D call TRBD2 (7 bases). This CDR3 region has 15 residues. Trimming cost V 4 bases and J 2 bases, with 11 bases left between them. The germline V gene has CDR1 MDHEN and CDR2 SYDVKM. The CDR3 reads CASSYGGPNTGELFF. The CDR3 coding sequence is TGTGCCAGCAGTTACGGGGGGCCCAACACCGGGGAGCTGTTTTTT.

This rearrangement joins TRBV6-9 to TRBJ2-1; the D is unclear. V was trimmed by 8 bases and J by 0 bases, leaving 14 bases between them. Germline-derived CDR1 and CDR2 are MNHGY and SVAAGI. The CDR3 runs to 15 residues. This CDR3 reads CASVSHPSSYNEQFF. In DNA, the CDR3 is TGTGCCAGCGTCTCCCACCCGAGCTCCTACAATGAGCAGTTCTTC.

The chain is built from TRBV10-3 and TRBJ1-2; 8 nucleotides agree with TRBD1. Losses at the gene ends were 5 bases for V and 6 bases for J; bases not matched to a gene: 8. From germline, CDR1 is ENHRY and CDR2 SYGVKD. The length of the CDR3 is 14 residues. For the CDR3, the DNA is TGTGCCATCAGTCAGAACAGGGGGGAGAATGGCTACACCTTC. This encodes CAISQNRGENGYTF.

This chain joins TRBV28 and TRBJ1-2, with D possibly matching TRBD1 (6 bases). This CDR3 comprises 12 residues. Trimming took 3 bases from V and 11 from J, leaving 13 bases between them. The germline gives CDR1 MDHEN, CDR2 SYDVKM. CDR3 nucleotides: TGTGCCAGCAGTTTGAGCCAGGGGAGGTACACCTTC. It is translated as CASSLSQGRYTF.

The V and J genes are TRBV19 and TRBJ1-3; D gene ambiguous. V was cut by 5 bases and J by 13 bases, with 21 bases left in between. Germline values: CDR1 LNHDA, CDR2 SQIVND (reference sequence). This CDR3 comprises 14 residues. The CDR3 is CASSPSLKGSPIYF. The CDR3 bases are TGTGCCAGTAGTCCCTCCTTAAAGGGCTCTCCTATATATTTT.

This sequence joins TRBV5-1 and TRBJ2-7; possibly TRBD1 for D (5 bases). Per germline, CDR1 SGHRS and CDR2 YFSETQ. The CDR3 is 14 residues long. Trimming pared 4 bases from V and 4 bases from J, leaving 15 bases between. In nucleotides, the CDR3 is TGCGCCAGCAGCCCCGACACGACAGCATACGAGCAGTACTTC. Its translation is CASSPDTTAYEQYF.

The count of this clone is one. This chain joins TRBV11-2 and TRBJ2-2; D is possibly TRBD2 (5 bases). Germline-derived CDR1 and CDR2 are SGHAT and FQNNGV. The CDR3 spans 15 residues. V was pared by 2 bases and J by 0 bases, with 7 bases between. CDR3 protein: CASSLLRANTGELFF. CDR3 DNA: TGTGCCAGCAGCTTATTGCGGGCGAACACCGGGGAGCTGTTTTTT.

The V gene is TRBV15, the J gene TRBJ2-7; D perhaps matches TRBD2 (7 bases). Trimming cost V 6 bases and J 4 bases, with 13 bases left between them. Germline CDR1 LNHNV, CDR2 YYDKDF (reference sequence). The CDR3 spans 13 residues. The chain's CDR3 is CATSRGAAYEQYF. As DNA, the CDR3 is TGTGCCACCAGTCGGGGGGCAGCATACGAGCAGTACTTC.

V gene TRBV29-1 combines with J gene TRBJ1-1; TRBD1 is a possible D gene (6 bases). CDR1 is SQVTM, CDR2 ANQGSEA, per germline. Trimming stripped 5 bases from V and 3 bases from J, with 13 bases between. The length of the CDR3 is 13 residues. This chain's CDR3 is CSVKYRADTEAFF. DNA for the CDR3: TGCAGCGTTAAATACAGGGCGGACACTGAAGCTTTCTTT.

A few counts support this clone. The chain is built from TRBV27 and TRBJ1-6; D might be TRBD1 (6 bases). Germline CDR1 and CDR2: MNHEY and SMNVEV (reference sequence). V was pared by 6 bases and J by 0 bases, with 15 bases between. This CDR3 comprises 17 residues. CDR3 DNA: TGTGCCAGCAGGATTGACAGGACGAGCTCCTATAATTCACCCCTCCACTTT. Amino acids: CASRIDRTSSYNSPLHF.